This paragraph reports one T cell receptor beta chain. These data are taken from a study of blood T cell repertoires in COVID-19. Background on the study: PBMCs, B-cell-depleted T cells, or T cells were the source of the cDNA or gDNA that made up the material.

Germline values: CDR1 SGHTA, CDR2 FQGNSA. The V and J ends lost 5 bases and 0 bases respectively, with 13 bases between them. The CDR3 spans 15 residues. Authors' analysis steps: Nucleated cell counts were estimated from reference gene primer amplification. Sequencing was performed with immunoSEQ multiplex PCR; in TCRdb, only in-frame clones are kept and a portion is missing. V, J and clone size are those of that table, while D and trimming were read from the DNA. The data hold around 81,000 clones, with about 86% observed a single time. This sequence originates from a woman older than 75 with acute or convalescent COVID-19. What was sequenced was peripheral blood. V and J are TRBV7-2 and TRBJ2-5; TRBD2 might be the D (7 bases). This CDR3 is CASSGGGEYQETQYF. The CDR3 DNA is TGTGCCAGCAGCGGCGGGGGCGAGTACCAAGAGACCCAGTACTTC.